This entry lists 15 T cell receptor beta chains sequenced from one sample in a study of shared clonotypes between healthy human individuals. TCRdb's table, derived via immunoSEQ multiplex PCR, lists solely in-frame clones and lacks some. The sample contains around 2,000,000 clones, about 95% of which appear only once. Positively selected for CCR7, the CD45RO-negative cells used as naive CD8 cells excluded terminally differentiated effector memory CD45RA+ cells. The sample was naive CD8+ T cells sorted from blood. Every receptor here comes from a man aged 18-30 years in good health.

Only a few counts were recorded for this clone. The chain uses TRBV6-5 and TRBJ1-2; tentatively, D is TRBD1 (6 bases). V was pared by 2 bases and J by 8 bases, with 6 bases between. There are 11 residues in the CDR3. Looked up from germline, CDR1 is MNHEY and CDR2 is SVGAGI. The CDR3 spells CASSYDRGYTF. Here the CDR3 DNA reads TGTGCCAGCAGTTACGACAGGGGCTACACCTTC.

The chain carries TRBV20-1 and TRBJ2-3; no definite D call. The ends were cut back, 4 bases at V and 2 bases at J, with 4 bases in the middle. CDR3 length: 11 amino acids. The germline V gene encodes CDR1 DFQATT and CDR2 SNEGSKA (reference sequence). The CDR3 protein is CSAKSTDTQYF. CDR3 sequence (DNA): TGCAGTGCTAAGTCCACAGATACGCAGTATTTT.

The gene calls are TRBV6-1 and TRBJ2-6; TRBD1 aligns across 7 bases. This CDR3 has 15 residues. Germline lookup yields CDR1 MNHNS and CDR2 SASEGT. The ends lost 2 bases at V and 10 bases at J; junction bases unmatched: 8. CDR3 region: CASSEYQGEGNVLTF. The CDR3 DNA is TGTGCCAGCAGTGAATACCAGGGGGAAGGAAACGTCCTGACTTTC.

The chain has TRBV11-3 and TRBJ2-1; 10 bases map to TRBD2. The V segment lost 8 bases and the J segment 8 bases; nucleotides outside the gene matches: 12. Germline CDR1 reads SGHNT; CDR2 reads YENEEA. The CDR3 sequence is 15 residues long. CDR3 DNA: TGTGCCAGCGGAACTAGCGGGGCAAATGGGGATGAGCAGTTCTTC. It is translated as CASGTSGANGDEQFF. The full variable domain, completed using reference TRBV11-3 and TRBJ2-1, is EAGVVQSPRYKIIEKKQPVAFWCNPISGHNTLYWYLQNLGQGPELLIRYENEEAVDDSQLPKDRFSAERLKGVDSTLKIQPAELGDSAVYLCASGTSGANGDEQFFGPGTRLTVL.

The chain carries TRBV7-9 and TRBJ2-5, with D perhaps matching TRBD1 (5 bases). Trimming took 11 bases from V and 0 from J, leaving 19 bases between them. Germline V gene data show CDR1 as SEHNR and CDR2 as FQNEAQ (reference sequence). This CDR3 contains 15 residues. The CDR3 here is CAVFRVEWDQETQYF. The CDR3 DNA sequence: TGTGCCGTCTTCAGGGTTGAATGGGACCAAGAGACCCAGTACTTC.

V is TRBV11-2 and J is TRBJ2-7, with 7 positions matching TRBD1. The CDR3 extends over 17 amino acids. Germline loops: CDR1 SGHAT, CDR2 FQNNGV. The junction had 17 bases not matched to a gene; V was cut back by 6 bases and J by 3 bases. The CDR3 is CASRSQLDPGQFYEQYF. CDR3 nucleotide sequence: TGTGCCAGCAGGAGCCAGCTGGACCCGGGACAGTTCTACGAGCAGTACTTC.

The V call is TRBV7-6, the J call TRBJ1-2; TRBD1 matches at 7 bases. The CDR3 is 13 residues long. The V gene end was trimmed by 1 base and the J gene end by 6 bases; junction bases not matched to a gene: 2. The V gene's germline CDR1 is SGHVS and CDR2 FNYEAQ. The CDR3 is CASSLEGTDGYTF. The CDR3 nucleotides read TGTGCCAGCAGCTTAGAAGGGACAGATGGCTACACCTTC.

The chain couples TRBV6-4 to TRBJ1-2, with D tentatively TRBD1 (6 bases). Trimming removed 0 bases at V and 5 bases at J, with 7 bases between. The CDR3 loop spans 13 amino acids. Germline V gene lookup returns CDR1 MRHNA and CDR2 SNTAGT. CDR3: CASSDSRGYGYTF. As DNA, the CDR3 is TGTGCCAGCAGTGACTCGAGGGGGTATGGCTACACCTTC.

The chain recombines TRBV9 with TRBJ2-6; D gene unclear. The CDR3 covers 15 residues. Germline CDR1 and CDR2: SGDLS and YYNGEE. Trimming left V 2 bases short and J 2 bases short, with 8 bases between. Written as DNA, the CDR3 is TGTGCCAGCAGCGTCGTACCTGCTGGGGCCAACGTCCTGACTTTC. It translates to CASSVVPAGANVLTF.

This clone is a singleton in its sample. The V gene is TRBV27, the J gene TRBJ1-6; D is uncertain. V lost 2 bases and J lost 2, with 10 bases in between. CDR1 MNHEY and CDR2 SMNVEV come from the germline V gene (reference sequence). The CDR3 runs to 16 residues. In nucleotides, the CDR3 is TGTGCCAGCAGTTTAAAGGGCATCCCCTATAATTCACCCCTCCACTTT. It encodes CASSLKGIPYNSPLHF.

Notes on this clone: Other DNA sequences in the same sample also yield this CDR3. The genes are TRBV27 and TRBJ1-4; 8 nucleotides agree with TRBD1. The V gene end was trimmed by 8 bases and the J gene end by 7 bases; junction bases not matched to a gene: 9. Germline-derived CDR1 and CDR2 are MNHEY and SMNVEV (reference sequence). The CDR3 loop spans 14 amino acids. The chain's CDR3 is CASSLTGASEKLFF. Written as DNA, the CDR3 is TGTGCCAGCTCGTTGACAGGGGCCTCTGAAAAACTGTTTTTT.

The DNA for the CDR3 is TGCGCCAGCAGCTTGTACATCGGCCAAGAGACCCAGTACTTC. It is translated as CASSLYIGQETQYF. The chain links TRBV5-1 to TRBJ2-5; D gene ambiguous. The CDR3 has 14 amino acids. The germline gives CDR1 SGHRS, CDR2 YFSETQ. V was trimmed by 1 base and J by 1 base, leaving 8 bases between them.

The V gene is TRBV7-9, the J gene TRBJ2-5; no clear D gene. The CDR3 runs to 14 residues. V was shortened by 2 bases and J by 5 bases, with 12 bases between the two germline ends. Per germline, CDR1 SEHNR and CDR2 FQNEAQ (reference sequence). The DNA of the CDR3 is TGTGCCAGCAGCTTATTGGAGAGGTGGGAGACCCAGTACTTC. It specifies CASSLLERWETQYF.

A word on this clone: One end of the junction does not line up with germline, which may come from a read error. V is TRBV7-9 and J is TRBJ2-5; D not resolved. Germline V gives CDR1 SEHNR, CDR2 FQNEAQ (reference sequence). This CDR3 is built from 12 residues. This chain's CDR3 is CASNLFTETQYF. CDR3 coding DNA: TGTGCCAGCAACTTATTTACGGAGACCCAGTACTTC.

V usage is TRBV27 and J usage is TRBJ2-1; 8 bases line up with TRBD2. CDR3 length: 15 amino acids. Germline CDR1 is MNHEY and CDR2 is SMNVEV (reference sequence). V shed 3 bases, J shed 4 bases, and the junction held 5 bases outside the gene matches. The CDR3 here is CASSFGAGGYNEQFF. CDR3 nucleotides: TGTGCCAGCAGTTTCGGGGCGGGAGGTTACAATGAGCAGTTCTTC.